The rows below give T cell receptor beta chains drawn from one sample of a study of blood T cell repertoires in COVID-19. Libraries were prepared by immunoSEQ multiplex PCR; TCRdb keeps only in-frame clonotypes and omits some of them. The table has about 210,000 clones, around four fifths seen once. Sequencing input: peripheral blood. All receptors come from a woman between 50 and 59 years old with active or convalescent COVID-19. Both conserved end residues are part of each CDR3. D genes are given only for firm matches. Size tells how often a clone was seen (once, few, many) or the class of an expanded clone, and some rows leave it out.

V gene	clone size	D gene	J gene	CDR3 protein	CDR3 DNA
TRBV11-2	-	TRBD1	TRBJ1-5	CASSFQGQGNQPQHF	TGTGCCAGCAGCTTCCAGGGACAGGGCAATCAGCCCCAGCATTTT
TRBV6-5	once	TRBD1	TRBJ1-5	CASSTRTGPNQPQHF	TGTGCCAGCAGTACCAGGACAGGCCCCAATCAGCCCCAGCATTTT
TRBV28	-	TRBD2	TRBJ2-7	CASSYGTSGRYEQYF	TGTGCCAGCAGTTATGGGACTAGCGGGAGATACGAGCAGTACTTC
TRBV3-1/TRBV3-2	-	TRBD2	TRBJ2-3	CASSQTGTSGRTDTQYF	TGTGCCAGCAGCCAGACCGGGACTAGCGGGAGGACAGATACGCAGTATTTT
TRBV6-5	-	-	TRBJ2-5	CASSYSSSGGAQYF	TGTGCCAGCAGTTACTCGTCGAGTGGCGGGGCCCAGTACTTC
TRBV10-1	-	TRBD1	TRBJ2-2	CASSEPGTGRTGELFF	TGCGCCAGCAGTGAACCAGGGACAGGGAGGACCGGGGAGCTGTTTTTT
TRBV28	-	-	TRBJ1-5	CASTGGGSNQPQHF	TGTGCCAGCACCGGGGGGGGAAGCAATCAGCCCCAGCATTTT
TRBV28	-	-	TRBJ2-4	CASSLFNRDPPKNIQYF	TGTGCCAGCAGTTTATTTAACAGGGACCCTCCCAAAAACATTCAGTACTTC
TRBV19	-	-	TRBJ1-4	CASSKISGGEKLFF	TGTGCCAGTAGTAAAATCTCCGGTGGTGAAAAACTGTTTTTT
TRBV29-1	-	TRBD2	TRBJ2-1	CSVEKLAGYYNEQFF	TGCAGCGTTGAAAAGCTAGCGGGTTATTACAATGAGCAGTTCTTC
TRBV7-2	-	TRBD2	TRBJ2-1	CASSLSGSSYNEQFF	TGTGCCAGCAGCTTAAGCGGGAGCTCCTACAATGAGCAGTTCTTC
TRBV27	-	TRBD1	TRBJ1-2	CASSFRDRGRSGYTF	TGTGCCAGCAGTTTCCGGGACAGGGGTCGAAGTGGCTACACCTTC
TRBV12-3/TRBV12-4	once	-	TRBJ2-5	CASSSQAQETQYF	TGTGCCAGCAGTTCTCAGGCGCAAGAGACCCAGTACTTC
TRBV5-1	-	TRBD1	TRBJ1-1	CASSATGVRTEAFF	TGCGCCAGCAGCGCGACAGGGGTTCGGACTGAAGCTTTCTTT
TRBV6-5	-	-	TRBJ1-5	CASSSTGSGGNQPQHF	TGTGCCAGCAGTTCTACCGGATCGGGAGGCAATCAGCCCCAGCATTTT
TRBV3-1/TRBV3-2	-	-	TRBJ1-2	CASSHRSGGYTF	TGTGCCAGCAGCCACAGGAGCGGGGGCTACACCTTC
TRBV5-1	few	TRBD1	TRBJ1-1	CASSPGTAPFEAFF	TGCGCCAGCAGCCCCGGGACAGCCCCCTTTGAAGCTTTCTTT
TRBV6-1	-	-	TRBJ2-1	CASSESREQFF	TGTGCCAGCAGTGAATCTCGTGAGCAGTTCTTC
TRBV11-2	-	TRBD2	TRBJ2-1	CASSLGLAGSTYNEQFF	TGTGCCAGCAGCTTAGGACTAGCGGGGTCTACCTACAATGAGCAGTTCTTC
TRBV7-2	-	TRBD2	TRBJ2-2	CASSLGLAGVQGELFF	TGTGCCAGTAGCCTGGGACTAGCCGGAGTACAGGGGGAGCTGTTTTTT